The 27 T cell receptor beta chains reported below all come from one sample, sequenced in a study of T cell repertoires in cytomegalovirus infection. TCRdb independently ran MiXCR on the reads; one entry per CDR3 protein. This sample has around 530,000 distinct CDR3 sequences, with 26% found just once. Sequences were obtained from PBMCs. These receptors came from a human donor in good health (CMV status not recorded). Some clones in this sample may be carry-over from other donors' samples.

About this clonotype itself: Mismatch with germline at one junction end may stem from a read error. The genes are TRBV7-2 and TRBJ2-1; 12 nucleotides line up with TRBD2. In germline, CDR1 is SGHTA, CDR2 FQGNSA. This CDR3 has 19 amino acids. CDR3 in amino acids: CASTSLLAGGYYSHNEQFF. The CDR3 region has the DNA TGTGCCAGCACCTCCCTACTAGCGGGAGGTTATTACTCCCACAATGAGCAGTTCTTC.

This clonotype occurred once. V gene TRBV11-3 combines with J gene TRBJ2-3, with 14 bases that match TRBD2. V trimming: 4 bases; J trimming: 0 bases; junction bases outside the gene matches: 6. This CDR3 comprises 18 residues. From germline, CDR1 is SGHNT and CDR2 YENEEA. The CDR3 sequence: CASSSGLAGASSTDTQYF. Written as DNA, the CDR3 is TGTGCCAGCAGCTCGGGACTAGCGGGAGCCTCTAGCACAGATACGCAGTATTTT.

This clonotype has only a few counts. CDR3 coding DNA: TGTGCCAGCAGTGAGCAAGTCACGATTAATTCACCCCTCCACTTT. Its translation: CASSEQVTINSPLHF. This rearrangement joins TRBV25-1 to TRBJ1-6; D is undetermined. There are 15 residues in the CDR3. Germline V CDR1 and CDR2: MGHDK, SYGVNS. The V and J ends lost 3 bases and 6 bases respectively, with 12 bases between them. The variable domain in full, with the rest retrieved from reference TRBV25-1 and TRBJ1-6, is EADIYQTPRYLVIGTGKKITLECSQTMGHDKMYWYQQDPGMELHLIHYSYGVNSTEKGDLSSESTVSRIRTEHFPLTLESARPSHTSQYLCASSEQVTINSPLHFGNGTRLTVT.

This clonotype was seen many times. The chain employs TRBV6-6 and TRBJ2-5, with a tentative D call TRBD1 (5 bases). Germline V CDR1 and CDR2: MNHNY, SVGAGI (reference sequence). V was pared by 7 bases and J by 2 bases, with 11 bases between. The CDR3 loop spans 13 amino acids. The CDR3 spells CASNPRGQETQYF. The CDR3 coding sequence is TGTGCCAGCAACCCTAGGGGACAAGAGACCCAGTACTTC.

The chain uses TRBV20-1 and TRBJ2-3; 7 bases are shared with TRBD2. Germline CDR1 DFQATT, CDR2 SNEGSKA (reference sequence). Trimming cost V 3 bases and J 1 base; bases outside gene matches: 7. The CDR3 runs to 15 residues. The CDR3 loop is CSASLGGSGTDTQYF. In nucleotides, the CDR3 is TGCAGTGCTAGTCTCGGCGGGAGTGGCACAGATACGCAGTATTTT.

This clonotype was detected only a few times. This chain links TRBV15 with TRBJ1-2; 8 bases fit TRBD1. After removal of 3 bases from V and 4 bases from J, the junction contained 4 bases not matched to a gene. CDR1 LNHNV and CDR2 YYDKDF come from the germline V gene (reference sequence). This CDR3 contains 14 residues. Written as DNA, the CDR3 is TGTGCCACCAGCAGGGGGACAGGAGTCTATGGCTACACCTTC. Its translation is CATSRGTGVYGYTF. Complete variable domain (other parts from reference TRBV15 and TRBJ1-2): DAMVIQNPRYQVTQFGKPVTLSCSQTLNHNVMYWYQQKSSQAPKLLFHYYDKDFNNEADTPDNFQSRRPNTSFCFLDIRSPGLGDTAMYLCATSRGTGVYGYTFGSGTRLTVV.

The rearrangement links TRBV2 to TRBJ2-7; D is unclear. The germline V and J ends were trimmed by 5 bases and 5 bases, with 10 bases remaining between them. This CDR3 has 12 amino acids. The germline V gene has CDR1 SNHLY and CDR2 FYNNEI. The CDR3 sequence is CASSILFNEQYV. CDR3 nucleotide sequence: TGTGCCAGCAGTATCTTGTTCAACGAGCAGTACGTC.

V usage is TRBV7-2 and J usage is TRBJ2-5; either TRBD1 or TRBD2 may supply D (5 bases each). The CDR3 totals 15 residues. V shed 7 bases and J shed 1 base, with 16 bases lying between them. Germline V lookup: CDR1 SGHTA, CDR2 FQGNSA. CDR3 sequence reads: CASKLTGTAQETQYF. The CDR3 DNA sequence: TGTGCCAGCAAACTTACCGGGACGGCCCAAGAGACCCAGTACTTC.

This clonotype was seen many times. The genes are TRBV7-2 and TRBJ1-4; no firm D call. Trimming removed 5 bases at V and 7 bases at J, with 17 bases between. The germline gives CDR1 SGHTA, CDR2 FQGNSA. This CDR3 comprises 15 residues. The CDR3 nucleotides are TGTGCCAGCAGCCCTAGGGCCGGGCACGGTGAAAAACTGTTTTTT. As protein: CASSPRAGHGEKLFF. Full variable domain (rest looked up from reference TRBV7-2 and TRBJ1-4): GAGVSQSPSNKVTEKGKDVELRCDPISGHTALYWYRQSLGQGLEFLIYFQGNSAPDKSGLPSDRFSAERTGGSVSTLTIQRTQQEDSAVYLCASSPRAGHGEKLFFGSGTQLSVL.

CDR3: CASSSGRSTRQYV. The CDR3 coding sequence is TGTGCCAGCAGCTCCGGACGGTCCACAAGGCAGTACGTC. The V gene is TRBV7-9, the J gene TRBJ2-7; D unresolved. This CDR3 region has 13 residues. V lost 4 bases and J 9 bases, leaving 16 bases between the germline ends. Looked up from germline, CDR1 is SEHNR and CDR2 is FQNEAQ (reference sequence).

This clonotype turned up a few times. The gene calls are TRBV12-3 or TRBV12-4 and TRBJ1-2; D uncertain. The V and J ends lost 3 bases and 3 bases respectively, with 5 bases between them. The CDR3 is 12 residues long. CDR3 DNA sequence: TGTGCCAGCAGTTTTGCCTACTATGGCTACACCTTC. Translation: CASSFAYYGYTF.

This chain links TRBV28 with TRBJ2-1; TRBD2 matches 11 bases. Per germline, CDR1 MDHEN and CDR2 SYDVKM. The length of the CDR3 is 16 residues. Germline trimming cut 6 bases from V and 8 bases from J; bases unmatched to any gene: 12. CDR3 protein: CASSPMGLAVPHEQFF. The CDR3 DNA is TGTGCCAGCAGCCCGATGGGACTAGCGGTACCCCATGAGCAGTTCTTC.

The V gene is TRBV19, the J gene TRBJ1-6; D call uncertain. The V gene lost 3 bases and the J gene lost 7 bases, with 16 bases spanning the gap. The germline V gene has CDR1 LNHDA and CDR2 SQIVND (reference sequence). CDR3 size: 16 residues. Here the CDR3 reads CASSIYVGKKNSPLHF. CDR3 nucleotides: TGTGCCAGTAGTATTTACGTTGGGAAGAAAAATTCACCCCTCCACTTT. Together with reference TRBV19 and TRBJ1-6, the CDR3 gives the full variable domain: DGGITQSPKYLFRKEGQNVTLSCEQNLNHDAMYWYRQDPGQGLRLIYYSQIVNDFQKGDIAEGYSVSREKKESFPLTVTSAQKNPTAFYLCASSIYVGKKNSPLHFGNGTRLTVT.

This clonotype was seen ten or more times. This chain uses TRBV7-6 with TRBJ2-7, with a weak D call TRBD1 (6 bases). Trimming removed 2 bases from V and 3 bases from J, with 14 bases in between. The length of the CDR3 is 15 residues. From germline, CDR1 is SGHVS and CDR2 FNYEAQ. In DNA form, the CDR3 reads TGTGCCAGCAGCTTAAACCCGGGACAACTCTACGAGCAGTACTTC. It codes for CASSLNPGQLYEQYF.

This clonotype has just a few counts. The chain couples TRBV20-1 to TRBJ2-3; D is undetermined. Germline loops: CDR1 DFQATT, CDR2 SNEGSKA (reference sequence). V lost 6 bases to trimming and J lost 2 bases, with 21 bases between them. The CDR3 totals 16 residues. Here the CDR3 DNA reads TGCAGTGCCATTGCCTCGGATAGAACCACCACAGATACGCAGTATTTT. Its translation: CSAIASDRTTTDTQYF.

The chain recombines TRBV4-3 with TRBJ2-2, with 10 bases aligning to TRBD2. Unmatched junction bases numbered 10, after V lost 0 bases and J lost 0 bases. Germline assignment: CDR1 LGHNA and CDR2 YSLEER. The CDR3 runs to 20 residues. CDR3 DNA: TGCGCCAGCAGCCAAGATCACGCTAGCGGGAGAGGGGCGAACACCGGGGAGCTGTTTTTT. Amino acid sequence: CASSQDHASGRGANTGELFF.

This clonotype was seen a few times. V and J are TRBV6-1 and TRBJ2-1; D is uncertain. Trimming took off 7 bases at V and 9 bases at J, with 13 bases between the two ends. This CDR3 region has 12 residues. Germline loops: CDR1 MNHNS, CDR2 SASEGT. The CDR3 DNA reads as TGTGCCAGCACCCCGGGCGGCGCTGAGCAGTTCTTC. Translating gives CASTPGGAEQFF.

The gene calls are TRBV5-5 and TRBJ1-1, with D possibly matching TRBD1 (5 bases). The CDR3 consists of 16 residues. In germline, CDR1 is SGHKS, CDR2 YYEKEE (reference sequence). Trimming stripped 1 base from V and 1 base from J, with 14 bases between. CDR3 sequence (DNA): TGTGCCAGCAGCTTGCGGTTCGGGACTTCGAACACTGAAGCTTTCTTT. It codes for CASSLRFGTSNTEAFF.

This clonotype occurred a few times. The chain links TRBV19 to TRBJ2-1; a weak D match, TRBD1 (5 bases). There are 13 residues in the CDR3. The V end lost 6 bases, the J end lost 6 bases, and 12 bases lay between the germline ends. Germline V lookup: CDR1 LNHDA, CDR2 SQIVND (reference sequence). The CDR3 loop reads CASRGRVGNEQFF. Written as DNA, the CDR3 is TGTGCCAGTAGGGGCAGGGTGGGCAATGAGCAGTTCTTC.

This clonotype was counted between two and nine times. The V gene is TRBV5-1, the J gene TRBJ2-5, with 8 bases fitting TRBD2. CDR1 and CDR2 from the germline V gene are SGHRS and YFSETQ. The CDR3 extends over 19 amino acids. Germline trimming cut 0 bases from V and 0 bases from J; bases unmatched to any gene: 13. CDR3 in amino acids: CASSLEWAGGPLYQETQYF. The CDR3 DNA follows: TGCGCCAGCAGCTTGGAATGGGCGGGAGGCCCATTGTACCAAGAGACCCAGTACTTC.

This clonotype has more than one count but fewer than ten. The chain links TRBV20-1 to TRBJ2-1; D call uncertain. The germline V gene encodes CDR1 DFQATT and CDR2 SNEGSKA (reference sequence). The CDR3 has 14 residues. In DNA, the CDR3 is TGCAGCGCTTGGGCTGGGATCTCCTACAATGAGCAGTTCTTC. This gives the protein CSAWAGISYNEQFF.

J is TRBJ2-1 and V is TRBV6-5; 16 bases line up with TRBD2. This CDR3 spans 19 amino acids. The germline V gene has CDR1 MNHEY and CDR2 SVGAGI. V was pared by 2 bases and J by 0 bases, with 4 bases of the junction left unmatched. This chain's CDR3 is CASSYPGTSGRASYNEQFF. CDR3 bases: TGTGCCAGCAGTTACCCGGGGACTAGCGGGAGGGCCTCCTACAATGAGCAGTTCTTC.

This chain connects TRBV15 to TRBJ2-5, with a possible D match to TRBD1 (5 bases). The CDR3 loop spans 13 amino acids. The V and J ends lost 9 bases and 3 bases respectively, with 14 bases between them. CDR1 is LNHNV and CDR2 is YYDKDF in the germline V gene (reference sequence). CDR3 coding DNA: TGTGCCACAACAGGACCGGCGGAAGAGACCCAGTACTTC. The encoded protein is CATTGPAEETQYF.

The chain combines TRBV20-1 with TRBJ1-5, with 10 bases lining up with TRBD1. Trimming took 1 base from V and 4 from J; bases not matched to a gene: 1. From germline, CDR1 is DFQATT and CDR2 SNEGSKA (reference sequence). The CDR3 is made up of 14 amino acids. CDR3 amino acids: CSARGDRGNQPQHF. In DNA, the CDR3 is TGCAGTGCTAGAGGGGACAGGGGAAATCAGCCCCAGCATTTT.

CDR3 in DNA: TGTGCCAGCAGCTCCCTACAGGGTGGTCTTTGTCCTTCATTTGCAACTAATGAAAAACTGTTTTTT. Its translation is CASSSLQGGLCPSFATNEKLFF. V gene TRBV7-9 combines with J gene TRBJ1-4; D is possibly TRBD1 (6 bases). Trimming shortened V by 4 bases and J by 0 bases, and 30 bases separated the two germline ends. The CDR3 length is 22 residues. The germline gives CDR1 SEHNR, CDR2 FQNEAQ (reference sequence).

This chain joins TRBV4-1 and TRBJ2-7, with 9 bases identical to TRBD2. Germline assignment: CDR1 MGHRA and CDR2 YSYEKL. V lost 1 base and J lost 5; bases outside the gene matches: 24. CDR3 length: 21 residues. CDR3 region: CASSQVMWFNEREVAIHEQYF. DNA for the CDR3: TGCGCCAGCAGCCAAGTAATGTGGTTCAACGAGCGGGAGGTTGCGATCCACGAGCAGTACTTC.

This clonotype has ten or more counts. The chain recombines TRBV7-9 with TRBJ2-5, with D unresolved. From germline, CDR1 is SEHNR and CDR2 FQNEAQ (reference sequence). This CDR3 contains 13 residues. V dropped 1 base and J dropped 5 bases, with 8 bases sitting between them. The DNA of the CDR3 is TGTGCCAGCAGCTTAGTGGCCTATGAGACCCAGTACTTC. The encoded protein is CASSLVAYETQYF. Complete variable domain (other parts from reference TRBV7-9 and TRBJ2-5): DTGVSQNPRHKITKRGQNVTFRCDPISEHNRLYWYRQTLGQGPEFLTYFQNEAQLEKSRLLSDRFSAERPKGSFSTLEIQRTEQGDSAMYLCASSLVAYETQYFGPGTRLLVL.